Shown below are 2 T cell receptor beta chains from a single sample sequenced in a study of patients and donors after allogeneic stem cell transplantation (dated by TCRdb to the early 2020s). Receptor amplification or capture employed RT-PCR. The instrument given in TCRdb is NextSeq 550. TCRdb trimmed public reads at Q25 via fastp, called clones via MiXCR and kept in-frame beta chains. Each CDR3 protein gets just one entry, which takes the most common genes and DNA from the rows behind it. The sample table holds some 230,000 distinct CDR3 sequences, of which 11% to 15% were seen once. The top ten clones comprise 11% of the sample. The sample comprised blood, either unsorted or a sorted T cell fraction (not recorded which). All receptors come from a human donor who was either an allogeneic HSCT recipient or a stem cell or donor lymphocyte infusion donor (not recorded which). It is not recorded whose cells these are; they may come from a transplant donor.

This rearrangement joins TRBV6-1 to TRBJ2-3, with D unclear. CDR3 length equals 13 residues. V dropped 2 bases and J dropped 1 base, with 4 bases sitting between them. Germline V gives CDR1 MNHNS, CDR2 SASEGT. The DNA for the CDR3 is TGTGCCAGCAGTGAAACGGGCACAGATACGCAGTATTTT. As protein: CASSETGTDTQYF.

This clonotype has a handful of counts. The chain employs TRBV4-3 and TRBJ2-3, with D possibly TRBD2 on 7 matching bases. Trimming left V 0 bases short and J 3 bases short, with 13 bases between. The CDR3 loop spans 16 amino acids. The V gene's germline CDR1 is LGHNA and CDR2 YSLEER. CDR3 loop: CASSQDGGRGTDTQYF. The CDR3 region has the DNA TGCGCCAGCAGCCAAGACGGAGGGAGGGGGACAGATACGCAGTATTTT.